Below, one T cell receptor (beta chain) is given with its context. The target antigen is unknown. This entry is derived from a study of human T cells and chemical hapten exposure. MiXCR was run by TCRdb on the RACE reads, yielding one entry per CDR3 protein. The sample consists of 350,000 to 400,000 distinct CDR3 sequences, nearly 6.5% of them appearing once. Per germline, CDR1 SGHTA and CDR2 FQGNSA. V shed 1 base and J shed 4 bases, with 9 bases lying between them. The CDR3 sequence is 14 residues long. Time point denoted: patch test 2, 6 weeks after DPC sensitization. The treatment denotes: therapeutic diphenylcyclopropenone sensitization with weekly scalp DPC. Sample donors consisted of patients with alopecia, aged 18 to 70 years, who were suitable for DPC. General study points: The formation of large CDR3 similarity clusters by expanded TCRs significantly exceeded that of controls. There was alopecia in the donors, so their immune response may differ from that of healthy people.

V usage is TRBV7-2 and J usage is TRBJ2-3; unclear D gene. Sequenced here: whole blood, sampled in connection with sensitization to the hapten diphenylcyclopropenone (DPC). The TCR sequence derives from a young woman with alopecia areata. Some clones in this sample may be carry-over from other donors' samples. The CDR3 loop reads CASSLVWSPDTQYF. CDR3 coding DNA: TGTGCCAGCAGCTTAGTTTGGTCCCCAGATACGCAGTATTTT.